This TCR beta chain was profiled in a study of T cell clusters in autoimmune cytopenias. TRB rearrangements were amplified by touch-down multiplex PCR with mixed TRB-A/B primers. TCRdb re-called the multiplex PCR reads; every CDR3 protein appears as one record, without DNA. The listing contains fewer than 5,500 distinct CDR3 sequences. TRB amplification used approximately 250 ng of peripheral blood genomic DNA. This CDR3 is built from 14 residues. Looked up from germline, CDR1 is MNHEY and CDR2 is SVGEGT. This sample was shared with a second study, whose subject was T cell repertoires in aging, cancer and after chemotherapy. Per that paper: Untreated cancer patients had significantly lower blood TCR diversity than age-matched healthy donors. The repertoire data cannot show anything about immunological memory following chemotherapy.

This rearrangement joins TRBV6-2 or TRBV6-3 to TRBJ2-4; as DNA is missing, the TRBD1 call by TCRdb cannot be tested. The source of this sequence is a human donor in good health. Source material: peripheral blood. CDR3 in amino acids: CASTTGQGKNIQYF.